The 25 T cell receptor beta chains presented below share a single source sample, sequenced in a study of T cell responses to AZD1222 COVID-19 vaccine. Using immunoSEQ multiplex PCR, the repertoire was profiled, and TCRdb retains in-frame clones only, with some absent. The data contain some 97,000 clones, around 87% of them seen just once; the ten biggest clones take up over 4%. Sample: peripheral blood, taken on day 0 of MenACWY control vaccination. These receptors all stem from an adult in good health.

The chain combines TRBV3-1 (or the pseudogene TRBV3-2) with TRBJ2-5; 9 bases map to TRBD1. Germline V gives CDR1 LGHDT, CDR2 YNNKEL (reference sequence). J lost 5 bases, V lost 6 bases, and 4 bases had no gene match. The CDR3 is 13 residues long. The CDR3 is CASSIDRGETQYF. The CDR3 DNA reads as TGTGCCAGCAGTATAGACAGGGGGGAGACCCAGTACTTC.

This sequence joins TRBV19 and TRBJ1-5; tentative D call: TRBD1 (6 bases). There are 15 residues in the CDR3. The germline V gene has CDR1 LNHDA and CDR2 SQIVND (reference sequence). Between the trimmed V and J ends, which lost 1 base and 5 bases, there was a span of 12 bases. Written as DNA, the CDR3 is TGTGCCAGTAGTATAGGAGGGGGTGGCGATCAGCCCCAGCATTTT. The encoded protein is CASSIGGGGDQPQHF.

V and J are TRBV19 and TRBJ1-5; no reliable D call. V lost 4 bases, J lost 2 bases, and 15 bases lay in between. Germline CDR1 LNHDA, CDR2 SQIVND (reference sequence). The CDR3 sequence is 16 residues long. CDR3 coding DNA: TGTGCCAGTAGTAACACTCCCAGAAATCGCAATCAGCCCCAGCATTTT. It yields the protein CASSNTPRNRNQPQHF.

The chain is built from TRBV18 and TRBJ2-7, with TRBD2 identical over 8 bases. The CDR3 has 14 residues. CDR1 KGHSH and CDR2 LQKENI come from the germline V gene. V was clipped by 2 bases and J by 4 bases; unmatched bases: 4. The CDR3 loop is CASSPAGGVYEQYF. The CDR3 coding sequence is TGTGCCAGCTCACCAGCGGGGGGCGTATACGAGCAGTACTTC.

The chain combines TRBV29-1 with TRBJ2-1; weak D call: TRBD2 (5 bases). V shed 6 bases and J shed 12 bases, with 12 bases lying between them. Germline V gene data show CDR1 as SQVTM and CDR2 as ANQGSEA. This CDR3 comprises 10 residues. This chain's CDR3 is CSVTQLGQFF. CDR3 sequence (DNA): TGCAGCGTCACCCAACTAGGGCAGTTCTTC.

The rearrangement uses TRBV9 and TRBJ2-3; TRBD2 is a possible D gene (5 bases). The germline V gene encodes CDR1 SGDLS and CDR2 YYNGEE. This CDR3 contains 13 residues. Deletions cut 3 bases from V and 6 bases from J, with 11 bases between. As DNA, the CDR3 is TGTGCCAGCAGCGGGACTCCGAAGGATACGCAGTATTTT. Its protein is CASSGTPKDTQYF. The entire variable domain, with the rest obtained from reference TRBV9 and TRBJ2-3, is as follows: DSGVTQTPKHLITATGQRVTLRCSPRSGDLSVYWYQQSLDQGLQFLIQYYNGEERAKGNILERFSAQQFPDLHSELNLSSLELGDSALYFCASSGTPKDTQYFGPGTRLTVL.

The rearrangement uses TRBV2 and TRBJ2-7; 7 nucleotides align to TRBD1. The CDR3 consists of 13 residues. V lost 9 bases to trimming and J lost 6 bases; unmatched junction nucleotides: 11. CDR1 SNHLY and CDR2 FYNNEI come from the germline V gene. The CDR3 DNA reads TGTGCCAGTCAGACAGGGTACTCTCTCGAGCAGTACTTC. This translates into CASQTGYSLEQYF.

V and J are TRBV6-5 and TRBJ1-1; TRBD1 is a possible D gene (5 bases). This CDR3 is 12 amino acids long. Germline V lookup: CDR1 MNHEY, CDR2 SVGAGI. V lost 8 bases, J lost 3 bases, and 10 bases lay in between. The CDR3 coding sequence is TGTGCCAGCCGCTGGGGGGACACTGAAGCTTTCTTT. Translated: CASRWGDTEAFF.

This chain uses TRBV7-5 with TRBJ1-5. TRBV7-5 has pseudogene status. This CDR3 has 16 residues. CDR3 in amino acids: CVRSLSTDKCNQPQHF. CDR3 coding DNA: TGTGTCAGAAGCTTAAGTACCGATAAGTGTAATCAGCCCCAGCATTTT.

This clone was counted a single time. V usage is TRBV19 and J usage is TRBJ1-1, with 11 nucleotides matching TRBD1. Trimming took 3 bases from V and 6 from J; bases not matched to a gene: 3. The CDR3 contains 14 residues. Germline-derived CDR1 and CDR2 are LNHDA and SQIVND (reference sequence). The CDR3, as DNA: TGTGCCAGTAGTATGGGACAGGGGGTCCCTGAAGCTTTCTTT. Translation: CASSMGQGVPEAFF.

This CDR3 reads CASSLGGTGYTNEKLFF. As DNA, the CDR3 is TGTGCCAGCAGCCTAGGGGGGACAGGGTATACTAATGAAAAACTGTTTTTT. The V gene is TRBV7-8, the J gene TRBJ1-4; 9 bases are shared with TRBD1. Germline-derived CDR1 and CDR2 are SGHVS and FQNEAQ. The V segment lost 5 bases and the J segment 2 bases; nucleotides outside the gene matches: 9. The CDR3 runs 17 residues.

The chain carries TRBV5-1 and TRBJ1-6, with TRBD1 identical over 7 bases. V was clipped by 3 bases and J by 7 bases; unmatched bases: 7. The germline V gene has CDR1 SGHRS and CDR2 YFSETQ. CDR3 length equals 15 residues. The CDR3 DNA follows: TGCGCCAGCAGCTCTGGACAGGATGGCAATTCACCCCTCCACTTT. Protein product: CASSSGQDGNSPLHF.

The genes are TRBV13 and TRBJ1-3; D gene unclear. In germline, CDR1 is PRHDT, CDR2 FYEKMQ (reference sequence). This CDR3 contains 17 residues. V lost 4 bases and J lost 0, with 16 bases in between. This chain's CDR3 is CASSYEPTPNSGNTIYF. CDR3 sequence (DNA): TGTGCCAGCAGCTACGAACCCACACCGAACTCTGGAAACACCATATATTTT.

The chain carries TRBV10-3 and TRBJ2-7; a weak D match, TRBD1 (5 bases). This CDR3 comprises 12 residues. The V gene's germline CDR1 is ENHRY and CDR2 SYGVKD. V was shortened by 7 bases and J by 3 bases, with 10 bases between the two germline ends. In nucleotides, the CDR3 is TGTGCCATCACTCAGGACAACTACGAGCAGTACTTC. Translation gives CAITQDNYEQYF.

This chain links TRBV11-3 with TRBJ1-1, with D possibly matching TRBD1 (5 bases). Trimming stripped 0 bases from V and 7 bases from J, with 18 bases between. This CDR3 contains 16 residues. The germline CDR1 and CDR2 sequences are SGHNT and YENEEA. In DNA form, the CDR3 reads TGTGCCAGCAGCTTAGATGGGAGGGCAGGGCAGGATGAAGCTTTCTTT. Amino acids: CASSLDGRAGQDEAFF. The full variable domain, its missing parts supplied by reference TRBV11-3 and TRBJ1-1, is EAGVVQSPRYKIIEKKQPVAFWCNPISGHNTLYWYLQNLGQGPELLIRYENEEAVDDSQLPKDRFSAERLKGVDSTLKIQPAELGDSAVYLCASSLDGRAGQDEAFFGQGTRLTVV.

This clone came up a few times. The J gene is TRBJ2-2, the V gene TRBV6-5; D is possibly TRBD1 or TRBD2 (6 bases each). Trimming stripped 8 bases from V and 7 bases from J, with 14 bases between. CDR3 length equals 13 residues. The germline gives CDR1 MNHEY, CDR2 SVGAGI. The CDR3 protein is CASHGRGLGELFF. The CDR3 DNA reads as TGTGCCAGCCACGGCAGGGGACTCGGGGAGCTGTTTTTT.

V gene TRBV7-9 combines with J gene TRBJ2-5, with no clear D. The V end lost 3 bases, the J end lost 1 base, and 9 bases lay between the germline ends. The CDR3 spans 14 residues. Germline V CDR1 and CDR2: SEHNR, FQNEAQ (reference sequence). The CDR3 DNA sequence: TGTGCCAGCAGCTTTAATGGTGGCCAAGAGACCCAGTACTTC. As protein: CASSFNGGQETQYF.

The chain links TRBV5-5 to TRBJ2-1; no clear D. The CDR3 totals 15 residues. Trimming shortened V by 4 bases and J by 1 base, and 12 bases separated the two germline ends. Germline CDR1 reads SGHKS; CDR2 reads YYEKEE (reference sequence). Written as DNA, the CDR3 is TGTGCCAGCAGCCAGACCCTGGGGTCCTACAATGAGCAGTTCTTC. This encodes CASSQTLGSYNEQFF.

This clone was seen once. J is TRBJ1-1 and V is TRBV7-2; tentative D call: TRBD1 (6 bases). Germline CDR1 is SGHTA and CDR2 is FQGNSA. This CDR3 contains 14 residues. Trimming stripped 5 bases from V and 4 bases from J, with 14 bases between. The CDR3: CASSPNRAGTEAFF. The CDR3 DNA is TGTGCCAGCAGCCCCAACAGGGCAGGCACTGAAGCTTTCTTT.

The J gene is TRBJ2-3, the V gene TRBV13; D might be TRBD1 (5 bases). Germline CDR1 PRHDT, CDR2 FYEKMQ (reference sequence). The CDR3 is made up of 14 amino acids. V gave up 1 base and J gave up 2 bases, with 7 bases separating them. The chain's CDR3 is CASSLAQVTDTQYF. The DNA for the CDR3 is TGTGCCAGCAGCTTAGCACAGGTCACAGATACGCAGTATTTT.

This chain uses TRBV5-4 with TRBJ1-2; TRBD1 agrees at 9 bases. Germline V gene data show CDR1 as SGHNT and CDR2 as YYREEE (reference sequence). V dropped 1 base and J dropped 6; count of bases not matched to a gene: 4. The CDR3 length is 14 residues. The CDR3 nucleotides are TGTGCCAGCAGCTTGAGGGACAGGGACCATGGCTACACCTTC. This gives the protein CASSLRDRDHGYTF.

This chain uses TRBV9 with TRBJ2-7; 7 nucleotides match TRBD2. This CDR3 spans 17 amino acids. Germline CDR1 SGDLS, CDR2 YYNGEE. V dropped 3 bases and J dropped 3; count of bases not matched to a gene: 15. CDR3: CASSGAGTRDGSYEQYF. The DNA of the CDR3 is TGTGCCAGCAGCGGAGCGGGGACCCGGGACGGAAGCTACGAGCAGTACTTC.

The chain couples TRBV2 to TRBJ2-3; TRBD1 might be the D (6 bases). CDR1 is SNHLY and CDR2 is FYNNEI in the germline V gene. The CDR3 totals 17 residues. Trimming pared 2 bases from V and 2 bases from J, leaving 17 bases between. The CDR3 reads CASSELRRGPSTDTQYF. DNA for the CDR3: TGTGCCAGCAGTGAACTTCGCAGGGGACCCTCCACAGATACGCAGTATTTT.

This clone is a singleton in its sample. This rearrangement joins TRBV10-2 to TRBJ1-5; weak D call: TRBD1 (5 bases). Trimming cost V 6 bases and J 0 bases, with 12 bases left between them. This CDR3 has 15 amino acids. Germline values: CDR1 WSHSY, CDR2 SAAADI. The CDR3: CASRIGGGSNQPQHF. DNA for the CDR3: TGCGCCAGCAGGATCGGGGGGGGTAGCAATCAGCCCCAGCATTTT.

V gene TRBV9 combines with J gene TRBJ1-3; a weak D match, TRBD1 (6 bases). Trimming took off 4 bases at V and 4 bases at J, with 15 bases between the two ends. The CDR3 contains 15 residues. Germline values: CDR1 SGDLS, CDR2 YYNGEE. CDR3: CASSTTGSPGNTIYF. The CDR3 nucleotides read TGTGCCAGCAGCACCACAGGGTCCCCAGGAAACACCATATATTTT.